The source of this T cell receptor beta chain is a study of STAT5B mutations in CD4+ large granular lymphocyte leukemia. Generated by immunoSEQ multiplex PCR, the TCRdb table keeps only in-frame clones and is missing some. Altogether about 28,000 clones are present, approximately 79% being singletons, with the ten largest covering 6.2%. This TCR was recovered from a human donor in good health. Material for sequencing was CD4+ T cells from blood buffy coats.

CDR3 sequence reads: CASSRAGELSYEQYF. In nucleotides, the CDR3 is TGTGCCAGTAGCCGAGCGGGGGAGCTCTCCTACGAGCAGTACTTC. V usage is TRBV19 and J usage is TRBJ2-7; 8 nucleotides match TRBD2. Trimming at V came to 6 bases and at J to 0 bases, leaving 7 bases not matched to a gene. This CDR3 is built from 15 residues. Germline CDR1 is LNHDA and CDR2 is SQIVND (reference sequence).